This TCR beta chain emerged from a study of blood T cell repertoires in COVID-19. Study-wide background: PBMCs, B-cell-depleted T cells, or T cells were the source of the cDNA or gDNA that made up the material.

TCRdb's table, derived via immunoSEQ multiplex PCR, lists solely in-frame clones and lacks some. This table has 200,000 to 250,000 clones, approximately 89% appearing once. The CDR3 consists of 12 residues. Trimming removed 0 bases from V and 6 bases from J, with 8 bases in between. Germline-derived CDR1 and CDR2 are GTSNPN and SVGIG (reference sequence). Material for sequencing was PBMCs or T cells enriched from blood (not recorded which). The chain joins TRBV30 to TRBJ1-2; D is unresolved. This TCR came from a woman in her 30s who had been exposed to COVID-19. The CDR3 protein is CAWSVLGDGYTF. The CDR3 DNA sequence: TGTGCCTGGAGTGTATTGGGCGATGGCTACACCTTC.